The clone carrying this T cell receptor (beta chain) was recorded a few times. Its specificity is unknown. The source of the sample is a study of beta chain features in type 1 diabetes. General study points: Healthy donors had naive, central memory and Treg TCRB repertoires that appeared less similar than those seen among patients. Shorter TCRB CDR3s, moderately but significantly so, marked every one of the four CD4+ subsets in Type 1 diabetes patients.

This CDR3 contains 14 residues. Germline CDR1 WSHSY, CDR2 SAAADI. With V trimmed by 7 bases and J by 5 bases, 9 bases remained unmatched. The investigators reverse transcribed all of the isolated RNA, so they sequenced expressed TCRB transcripts. The table came from immunoSEQ multiplex PCR; TCRdb's copy has only in-frame clones and leaves some out. The sample includes a few hundred thousand clones, 8.5% to 10% of them seen just once. The rearrangement uses TRBV10-2 and TRBJ1-1; 8 bases fit TRBD1. The clonotype was recovered from a man aged 30 to 39 with type 1 diabetes. The material sequenced was central memory CD4+ T cells from blood. The CDR3 protein is CASIGRGLRTEAFF. CDR3 bases: TGCGCCAGCATTGGCAGGGGGCTGAGGACTGAAGCTTTCTTT.